What follows are 2 T cell receptor beta chains derived from one specimen sequenced in a study of monozygotic twins with inflammatory bowel disease. TCRdb reanalyzed the 5' RACE reads, giving one entry per CDR3 protein sequence and no DNA. The listing contains some 450,000 distinct CDR3 sequences. The specimen was blood. The receptor source for this set is a human donor with ulcerative colitis or Crohn's disease, or a healthy co-twin of an affected twin (not recorded which).

The rearrangement links TRBV28 to TRBJ2-1; without DNA, the TCRdb call of TRBD2 cannot be checked. The germline gives CDR1 MDHEN, CDR2 SYDVKM. The CDR3 sequence is 16 residues long. The CDR3 sequence: CASSPPTSGPYNEQFF.

This sequence joins TRBV14 and TRBJ2-3; TCRdb indicates TRBD2, and absent DNA this call remains unverified. The CDR3 totals 15 residues. Germline V gene lookup returns CDR1 SGHDN and CDR2 FVKESK. The CDR3 loop reads CASSLTRGFTDTQYF.